This T cell receptor beta chain was sequenced in a study of T cells in Graves' hyperthyroidism and ophthalmopathy (dated by TCRdb to the late 2010s). Regarding the research as a whole: Peripheral blood was collected at initial diagnosis, before any treatment. To identify distinguishing TCR V-J signatures, a discovery cohort of roughly 100 patients was used, comprising 43 with Graves' ophthalmopathy and around 60 with stable Graves' hyperthyroidism. The 80 to 100 discovery patients were randomly divided into training and test sets at a 7:3 ratio. Prospective prediction of ophthalmopathy was tested in an independent validation cohort of about 19 hyperthyroidism patients and 17 patients who later progressed to ophthalmopathy. TCR Vbeta CDR3 sequencing of 130 to 150 peripheral blood samples (approximately 44 ophthalmopathy, 75 hyperthyroidism and roughly 17 progressor patients) is reported in the paper. Once sampling was done, hyperthyroidism patients were given methimazole at a starting dose of 30 mg daily, whereas ophthalmopathy patients were given high-dose intravenous methylprednisolone. The study also compared thyroid tissue and blood T-cell repertoires from five or six Graves' hyperthyroidism patients.

Stable Graves' hyperthyroidism was defined as no progression to ophthalmopathy during 18 months of follow-up. Hyperthyroidism patients were aged 18 to 65 years and newly diagnosed, with disease duration of less than 2 months. The study excluded patients with uncontrolled infections, other autoimmune diseases, pregnancy or lactation. Clinical symptoms, serum thyroxine and TRAb, thyroid ultrasound, and orbital computed tomography formed the basis for the diagnoses. PBMCs were isolated from approximately 10 ml of fresh peripheral blood by Ficoll-Paque density gradient centrifugation. Total RNA was extracted with Trizol reagent, and quality was checked on an Agilent 2100 Bioanalyzer. Overall study results and their limits: In validation, the model predicted progression to ophthalmopathy a median of roughly 6.1 months before onset, with approximately 70% sensitivity and 72.22% specificity. Most expanded thyroid clonotypes (frequency above 0.001) were also detected in blood, suggesting blood repertoires may reflect thyroid immune responses. No statistical method was used to set the sample size in advance, and investigators knew the group allocation. A 13 V-J signature model separated ophthalmopathy from stable hyperthyroidism, with over 85% sensitivity and roughly 81% specificity in cross-validation and 80%/75% in testing.

As for this clonotype: Its antigen remains undetermined. Base-call qualities are not available, and no considerably larger clone is one nucleotide away.

The TCR beta CDR3 regions were amplified from RNA transcripts. The TCR CDR3 was subjected to a first round of RT-PCR using the HTBI primer set and the Qiagen OneStep RT-PCR kit. Libraries were constructed in a second round of multiplex PCR, after which size selection and purification were performed. Sequencing of the libraries was done on an Illumina HiSeq2000 using paired-end 100 bp reads. In the original analysis: Raw data were processed with SOAPnuke, discarding reads with adapters, uncalled bases, mean Phred below 15, or no exact constant-primer or identifier match. COPE v1.2.5 was used to merge the high-quality paired reads, and each unique nucleotide sequence was defined as a clonotype. MiTCR v1.1 was used to align the clonotypes against IMGT TRBV, TRBD and TRBJ reference segments. The analysis was restricted to V-J combinations with a frequency above 0.0001, which together covered 99% to 99.2% of the repertoires. A TCS score was defined as the ratio of F50 (clonal expansion) to E x V (chaos), with BLOSUM62-based TCRdist applied between CDR3 peptides within each V-J. Welch's t-statistics and random forest reduced roughly 500 V-J features to 10 to 15, which were used in a naive Bayes classifier (R e1071). TCRdb reanalyzed the raw reads on its own, using fastp at Q25 for trimming and MiXCR for clone calling, and kept in-frame beta chains. Every distinct CDR3 protein forms one entry, paired with its most common genes and DNA. The V and J calls were determined by TCRdb, not by the authors. The sample table lists about 560,000 distinct CDR3 sequences, 15% to 20% of them with a count of one. The ten largest clones capture around 18% of the sample.

The CDR1 and CDR2 encoded by the germline V gene (reference sequence) are LNHDA and SQIVND. The CDR3, from cysteine to phenylalanine, totals 16 residues. Of all the DNA, just the CDR3 is kept, 48 bases in frame from base 1. Compared with germline, V lacks 3 bases and J lacks 5 bases; bases without a gene match: 10. This chain is built from TRBV19 and TRBJ2-7, with TRBD2 identical over 10 junction bases. Sequenced sample: blood. The clonotype comes from a woman younger than 30 with Graves' hyperthyroidism. This receptor has the CDR3 CASSIRASGGHNEQYF. The sequence in DNA is TGTGCCAGTAGTATTCGGGCTAGCGGGGGCCATAACGAGCAGTACTTC. The full variable domain, with segments outside the CDR3 supplied by the reference TRBV19 and TRBJ2-7 proteins, appears as DGGITQSPKYLFRKEGQNVTLSCEQNLNHDAMYWYRQDPGQGLRLIYYSQIVNDFQKGDIAEGYSVSREKKESFPLTVTSAQKNPTAFYLCASSIRASGGHNEQYFGPGTRLTVT.